The 3 T cell receptor beta chains given below trace back to one sample, sequenced in a study of control samples from healthy donors and cancer patients. Data came from immunoSEQ multiplex PCR; TCRdb stores just in-frame clones and leaves some out. The top ten clones hold over 3% of a sample with about 94,000 clones, about nine tenths of them seen once. Sequencing used blood. The receptors were sampled from a woman aged 18-29 years in good health.

The rearrangement joins TRBV27 to TRBJ1-3; D is undetermined. The germline V and J ends were trimmed by 7 bases and 2 bases, with 12 bases remaining between them. The V gene's germline CDR1 is MNHEY and CDR2 SMNVEV (reference sequence). The CDR3 has 14 amino acids. The CDR3 DNA reads TGTGCCAGCAAAAGGGTCCCAACTGGAAACACCATATATTTT. It codes for CASKRVPTGNTIYF.

V gene TRBV27 combines with J gene TRBJ2-7, with 9 bases aligning to TRBD1. Germline CDR1 is MNHEY and CDR2 is SMNVEV (reference sequence). This CDR3 is built from 16 residues. V shed 6 bases, J shed 4 bases, and the junction held 13 bases outside the gene matches. CDR3 coding DNA: TGTGCCAGCAGCGTCCCCGTGGACAGGGGAATATACGAGCAGTACTTC. Translating gives CASSVPVDRGIYEQYF.

Worth noting for this clone: Other DNA sequences within the sample encode an identical CDR3. This rearrangement joins TRBV6-5 to TRBJ1-2, with TRBD1 as a possible D gene (6 bases). The germline V and J ends were trimmed by 6 bases and 5 bases, with 10 bases remaining between them. The CDR3 is 12 residues long. The germline CDR1 and CDR2 sequences are MNHEY and SVGAGI. The CDR3 is CASRPTGYGYTF. The CDR3 DNA sequence: TGTGCCAGCAGACCTACAGGGTATGGCTACACCTTC.